This T cell receptor beta chain was identified in a study of CD8 T cells in ankylosing spondylitis. In making TCR beta libraries, quantitative 5'-RACE with molecular barcodes was used. TCRdb passed the 5' RACE reads through MiXCR, listing each CDR3 protein once. Of about 450,000 distinct CDR3 sequences in the sample, more than 25% are singletons; the top ten hold 0.89%. The CDR3 is 14 amino acids. Germline CDR1 is MNHNS and CDR2 is SASEGT. With 4 bases removed from V and 2 bases from J, the gap between germline ends came to 10 bases. Overall study findings and caveats: In peripheral blood, disease-linked CD8+ clones occurred at relatively low frequencies. Certain motif variants had earlier been reported in reactive arthritis synovial fluid and blood. Disease-associated clones were reportedly significantly overrepresented in matched ankylosing spondylitis synovial fluid. One TCR beta motif, made up of fewer than 10 highly homologous variants, appeared characteristic of ankylosing spondylitis blood.

This clonotype was detected a few times. The antigen is unknown. This rearrangement joins TRBV6-1 to TRBJ2-3, with D perhaps TRBD1 (6 bases). The TCR was taken from a male donor with ankylosing spondylitis. The sequenced material came from blood, either unsorted or a sorted T cell fraction (not recorded which). The CDR3 protein is CASSAGHLTDTQYF. CDR3 coding DNA: TGTGCCAGCAGTGCGGGACACCTCACAGATACGCAGTATTTT.